Following are 20 T cell receptor beta chains from one sample sequenced in a study of blood T cell repertoires in COVID-19. Libraries were prepared by immunoSEQ multiplex PCR; TCRdb keeps only in-frame clonotypes and omits some of them. The table lists hundreds of thousands of clones, about 83% of them singletons. Sequenced: PBMCs or T cells enriched from blood (not recorded which). All receptors come from a woman aged 45-65 years who had recovered from COVID-19.

The genes are TRBV19 and TRBJ2-1; 8 nucleotides match TRBD1. With 9 bases clipped from V and 9 bases from J, the junction kept 10 bases outside the gene matches. Germline values: CDR1 LNHDA, CDR2 SQIVND (reference sequence). The CDR3 spans 13 residues. The CDR3 here is CASGMDREVEQFF. CDR3 bases: TGTGCCAGCGGAATGGACAGGGAAGTTGAGCAGTTCTTC.

This rearrangement joins TRBV27 to TRBJ1-3; weak D call: TRBD1 (5 bases). V was trimmed by 3 bases and J by 2 bases, leaving 11 bases between them. The CDR3 extends over 15 amino acids. Germline-derived CDR1 and CDR2 are MNHEY and SMNVEV (reference sequence). The CDR3 DNA is TGTGCCAGCAGTTTTGAGGAACAGGCTGGAAACACCATATATTTT. As protein: CASSFEEQAGNTIYF.

CDR3 bases: TGCGCCAGCAGAATAATTGCGGACAGTCCAACCTACGAGCAGTACTTC. This translates into CASRIIADSPTYEQYF. V and J are TRBV5-1 and TRBJ2-7; tentative D call: TRBD1 (6 bases). V gave up 5 bases and J gave up 2 bases, with 20 bases separating them. CDR3 length: 16 amino acids. Per germline, CDR1 SGHRS and CDR2 YFSETQ.

The V and J genes are TRBV9 and TRBJ1-1; D remains unclear. CDR3 length: 17 amino acids. V lost 0 bases to trimming and J lost 0 bases, with 15 bases between them. Germline values: CDR1 SGDLS, CDR2 YYNGEE. CDR3 protein: CASSVGVGGRMNTEAFF. The CDR3, as DNA: TGTGCCAGCAGCGTAGGAGTGGGTGGCAGGATGAACACTGAAGCTTTCTTT. The full variable domain, rest sourced from reference TRBV9 and TRBJ1-1, is DSGVTQTPKHLITATGQRVTLRCSPRSGDLSVYWYQQSLDQGLQFLIQYYNGEERAKGNILERFSAQQFPDLHSELNLSSLELGDSALYFCASSVGVGGRMNTEAFFGQGTRLTVV.

The chain combines TRBV7-9 with TRBJ1-4; maybe TRBD1 (5 bases). The germline V gene has CDR1 SEHNR and CDR2 FQNEAQ (reference sequence). The CDR3 sequence is 14 residues long. The V gene lost 0 bases and the J gene lost 8 bases, with 10 bases spanning the gap. The CDR3 bases are TGTGCCAGCAGCTTAGCCGGGGGGAACGAAAAACTGTTTTTT. Amino acids: CASSLAGGNEKLFF.

The chain combines TRBV28 with TRBJ2-7, with TRBD2 matching 14 bases. Germline CDR1 and CDR2: MDHEN and SYDVKM. J was trimmed by 4 bases and V by 5 bases; bases with no gene match: 13. This CDR3 comprises 18 residues. In DNA form, the CDR3 reads TGTGCCAGCAGTCCCCCCTCCGGGACTAGCGGGAGTTTTTACGAGCAGTACTTC. Amino acid sequence: CASSPPSGTSGSFYEQYF.

The rearrangement joins TRBV5-4 to TRBJ1-2; the match to TRBD1 covers 9 bases. Germline CDR1 is SGHNT and CDR2 is YYREEE (reference sequence). CDR3 length: 15 residues. V lost 3 bases to trimming and J lost 5 bases; unmatched junction nucleotides: 8. Written as DNA, the CDR3 is TGTGCCAGCAGCTCGAGGGACAGGGAGGGGTATGGCTACACCTTC. It translates to CASSSRDREGYGYTF.

The CDR3 sequence: CASSYLATEAFF. Here the CDR3 DNA reads TGTGCCAGCAGTTACTTGGCCACTGAAGCTTTCTTT. The chain combines TRBV6-5 with TRBJ1-1; D is ambiguous. This CDR3 has 12 residues. The germline V gene encodes CDR1 MNHEY and CDR2 SVGAGI. The V gene lost 1 base and the J gene lost 4 bases, with 4 bases spanning the gap.

This clone has a count of ten or more. The chain has TRBV6-2 or TRBV6-3 and TRBJ2-7; unclear D gene. The length of the CDR3 is 14 residues. Trimming cost V 4 bases and J 2 bases, with 12 bases left between them. The germline V gene has CDR1 MNHEY and CDR2 SVGEGT. CDR3 region: CASSSRLVPYEQYF. The CDR3 DNA reads TGTGCCAGCAGTTCCCGACTGGTCCCCTACGAGCAGTACTTC.

CDR3 in DNA: TGTGCCAGCAGCTTAGGCGGGGGATACACAGATACGCAGTATTTT. Its protein is CASSLGGGYTDTQYF. The V and J genes are TRBV7-8 and TRBJ2-3, with TRBD2 matching 7 bases. V dropped 1 base and J dropped 2; count of bases not matched to a gene: 3. The CDR3 is 15 residues long. Germline V gives CDR1 SGHVS, CDR2 FQNEAQ.

The chain couples TRBV3-1 (or the pseudogene TRBV3-2) to TRBJ1-2; D not certain. The CDR3 loop spans 12 amino acids. In germline, CDR1 is LGHDT, CDR2 YNNKEL (reference sequence). Trimming pared 7 bases from V and 8 bases from J, leaving 14 bases between. As DNA, the CDR3 is TGTGCCAGCACAAGTCGGGGAGGAGGCTACACCTTC. Its translation is CASTSRGGGYTF.

The rearrangement links TRBV30 to TRBJ1-3; the D is unclear. Trimming stripped 5 bases from V and 4 bases from J, with 12 bases between. Germline assignment: CDR1 GTSNPN and CDR2 SVGIG (reference sequence). This CDR3 contains 13 residues. CDR3 DNA sequence: TGTGCCTGGGACCCGGAGAGAGGAAACACCATATATTTT. Translated: CAWDPERGNTIYF.

This clone has just a few counts. The chain uses TRBV4-2 and TRBJ2-7, with TRBD2 matching over 14 bases. J lost 1 base, V lost 1 base, and 6 bases had no gene match. Germline V CDR1 and CDR2: LGHNA, YNFKEQ. The CDR3 spans 18 residues. The DNA for the CDR3 is TGTGCCAGCAGCCAAGGGACTAGCGGGAGGTTCCTTTCCTACGAGCAGTACTTC. It translates to CASSQGTSGRFLSYEQYF.

A single count supports this clone. The gene calls are TRBV19 and TRBJ1-3; 7 nucleotides line up with TRBD1. Trimming took 6 bases from V and 1 from J; bases not matched to a gene: 3. The CDR3 sequence is 14 residues long. Germline V CDR1 and CDR2: LNHDA, SQIVND (reference sequence). The DNA of the CDR3 is TGTGCCAGTAGCCAACAGGGGTCTGGAAACACCATATATTTT. Amino acid sequence: CASSQQGSGNTIYF.

This clone was seen a handful of times. A far larger clone is a single base away, which makes a read error likely. The V gene is TRBV7-3, the J gene TRBJ2-2, with unresolved D. The V end was cut by 4 bases, the J end by 3 bases, with 3 bases between. The CDR3 extends over 12 amino acids. The germline V gene encodes CDR1 SGHTA and CDR2 FQGTGA. Written as DNA, the CDR3 is TGTGCCAGCAGCTCGGACACCGGGGAGCTGTTTTTT. It specifies CASSSDTGELFF.

The chain combines TRBV14 with TRBJ2-7; 7 bases match TRBD1. V shed 10 bases and J 3 bases; nucleotides not matched to a gene: 12. This CDR3 is built from 14 residues. CDR1 and CDR2 from the germline V gene are SGHDN and FVKESK. The CDR3 DNA follows: TGTGCCACCGAGGGGGCGTGGGGTAACTACGAGCAGTACTTC. It is translated as CATEGAWGNYEQYF.

V usage is TRBV5-4 and J usage is TRBJ1-6; a weak D match, TRBD1 (5 bases). This CDR3 spans 15 amino acids. V was trimmed by 1 base and J by 6 bases, leaving 11 bases between them. The germline V gene has CDR1 SGHNT and CDR2 YYREEE (reference sequence). The CDR3 bases are TGTGCCAGCAGCTTGACAGGCAACCTTAATTCACCCCTCCACTTT. Amino acid sequence: CASSLTGNLNSPLHF. The entire variable domain, with the rest obtained from reference TRBV5-4 and TRBJ1-6, is as follows: ETGVTQSPTHLIKTRGQQVTLRCSSQSGHNTVSWYQQALGQGPQFIFQYYREEENGRGNFPPRFSGLQFPNYSSELNVNALELDDSALYLCASSLTGNLNSPLHFGNGTRLTVT.

V is TRBV7-8 and J is TRBJ1-2, with 10 bases matching TRBD1. The V and J ends lost 5 bases and 8 bases, in that order; junction bases with no gene match: 5. The CDR3 runs 13 residues. Germline CDR1 reads SGHVS; CDR2 reads FQNEAQ. CDR3 sequence: CASSRQGAGGYTF. In DNA form, the CDR3 reads TGTGCCAGCAGCCGACAGGGGGCAGGAGGCTACACCTTC.

In this sample, this clone turned up once. The gene calls are TRBV29-1 and TRBJ2-2; 10 bases map to TRBD2. V trimming: 6 bases; J trimming: 4 bases; junction bases outside the gene matches: 11. This CDR3 contains 16 residues. The germline gives CDR1 SQVTM, CDR2 ANQGSEA. The CDR3 DNA is TGCAGCGTCGCGAAACTAGCGGGACCTTCCACCGGGGAGCTGTTTTTT. It yields the protein CSVAKLAGPSTGELFF.

This rearrangement joins TRBV7-6 to TRBJ2-2; tentatively, D is TRBD1 (5 bases). Germline V CDR1 and CDR2: SGHVS, FNYEAQ. The CDR3 extends over 17 amino acids. V lost 0 bases and J lost 0, with 11 bases in between. The CDR3 DNA reads as TGTGCCAGCAGCTTAGCTGGGTCAGGGACGAACACCGGGGAGCTGTTTTTT. It translates to CASSLAGSGTNTGELFF.